This record covers a single T cell receptor beta chain. The antigen is unknown. The sample comes from a study of shared clonotypes between healthy human individuals. Study results and limitations: Unshared clonotypes carried lower generation probabilities than those common to all four donors. Memory subsets generally showed smaller estimated richness than naive subsets did.

Naive CD8 cells, CD45RO-negative and positively selected for CCR7, excluded terminally differentiated effector memory CD45RA+ cells. Every subset's genomic DNA went evenly onto several immunoSEQ plates. TCRdb keeps only in-frame clones here, not all; method: immunoSEQ multiplex PCR. The table includes around 2,000,000 clones, about 93% detected once. CDR3 length equals 14 residues. The germline gives CDR1 SGHDN, CDR2 FVKESK. Trimming stripped 1 base from V and 1 base from J, with 8 bases between. The clonotype was recovered from a man between 18 and 35 years old in good health. Some clones in this sample may be carry-over from other donors' samples. Sequencing was done on a sample of naive CD8+ T cells from PBMCs. This rearrangement joins TRBV14 to TRBJ2-7; D call uncertain. The DNA of the CDR3 is TGTGCCAGCAGCCAAGGGTCAGTATCCTACGAGCAGTACTTC. This sequence encodes CASSQGSVSYEQYF.